A selection of T cell receptor beta chains follows, all from one sample in a study of CD8+ T cells in alopecia areata. Only in-frame clones appear in the TCRdb table, and some are missing; sequencing was by immunoSEQ multiplex PCR. Of about 97,000 clones in the sample, 55% to 75% were seen once. The input for sequencing was CD8+ T cells sorted from blood, taken at roughly week 58, from a patient treated with tofacitinib. The receptors here all came from a human donor with alopecia areata. CDR3s include the opening cysteine and the closing phenylalanine or tryptophan. A D gene is named only where the DNA matches it firmly. Size tells how often a clone was seen (once, few, many) or the class of an expanded clone, and some rows leave it out.

>once|TRBV2|TRBD1|TRBJ2-2
CASSDRQGMTGELFF
TGTGCCAGCAGTGACCGACAGGGGATGACCGGGGAGCTGTTTTTT
>-|TRBV2|-|TRBJ1-5
CASSVGRISNQPQHF
TGTGCCAGCAGTGTAGGGCGGATTAGCAATCAGCCCCAGCATTTT
>-|TRBV30|-|TRBJ1-5
CAWNRGDGNQPQHF
TGTGCCTGGAATCGGGGGGATGGCAATCAGCCCCAGCATTTT
>few|TRBV15|-|TRBJ1-5
CATSNGQFIQPQHF
TGTGCCACCAGCAATGGACAGTTTATCCAGCCCCAGCATTTT
>few|TRBV15|-|TRBJ2-3
CATSRDRLTFDFTDTQYF
TGTGCCACCAGCAGAGATCGCCTAACTTTTGATTTCACAGATACGCAGTATTTT
>-|TRBV5-6|TRBD2|TRBJ2-7
CASSSGLANYEQYF
TGTGCCAGCAGCTCGGGACTAGCCAATTACGAGCAGTACTTC
>-|TRBV10-3|TRBD1|TRBJ2-1
CAISESGDRVYNEQFF
TGTGCCATCAGTGAGTCTGGGGACAGGGTTTACAATGAGCAGTTCTTC
>-|TRBV2|TRBD2|TRBJ2-5
CASSAGGGGLQETQYF
TGTGCCAGCAGTGCCGGGGGCGGGGGGCTCCAAGAGACCCAGTACTTC
>-|TRBV29-1|-|TRBJ2-5
CSTIPGTQETQYF
TGCAGCACCATCCCGGGGACTCAAGAGACCCAGTACTTC
>-|TRBV7-9|-|TRBJ2-5
CASSSTVWGLGQETQYF
TGTGCCAGCAGCTCGACCGTGTGGGGTCTAGGGCAAGAGACCCAGTACTTC
>few|TRBV2|TRBD1|TRBJ2-3
CASSSDRVGDTQYF
TGTGCCAGCAGTTCTGACAGGGTTGGAGATACGCAGTATTTT